This T cell receptor beta chain derives from a study of blood T cell repertoires in COVID-19. Study information: The cDNA or gDNA used as material had been derived from T cells, B-cell-depleted T cells, or PBMCs.

Germline V lookup: CDR1 SGHTA, CDR2 FQGNSA. Unmatched junction bases numbered 9, after V lost 4 bases and J lost 7 bases. This CDR3 region has 15 residues. Authors' data handling: Amplification from reference gene primers served as the basis for estimated nucleated cell counts. Measured with immunoSEQ multiplex PCR; TCRdb has only the in-frame clones, and not every one. The DNA was the basis for D and trimming; V, J and clone size are from that table. The sample holds fewer than 200,000 clones, less than 90% seen once. Researchers sorted participants into cohorts using their self-reported clinical history.

Sample: PBMCs or T cells enriched from blood (not recorded which). The TCR sequence derives from a woman between 45 and 60 years old who had recovered from COVID-19. V gene TRBV7-2 combines with J gene TRBJ1-5, with 8 bases fitting TRBD1. The CDR3: CASSSPDRGRQPQHF. DNA of the CDR3: TGTGCCAGCAGCTCCCCAGACAGGGGACGACAGCCCCAGCATTTT.